The next 7 T cell receptor beta chains were all read from a single sample in a study of preoperative IRX-2 immunotherapy in early breast cancer. Treatment noted: preoperative locoregional IRX-2 cytokine immunotherapy. Assay used: immunoSEQ multiplex PCR; TCRdb lists only in-frame clones, some missing. Counted here are some 32,000 clones, around 83% occurring once; the ten biggest clones make up 2% to 3%. Sequenced here: lymph node tissue, sampled from a patient treated with IRX-2 immunotherapy. The receptors originated from a human donor with breast cancer.

The chain carries TRBV19 and TRBJ2-2, with D unclear. The CDR3 loop spans 13 amino acids. The V end lost 3 bases, the J end lost 3 bases, and 5 bases lay between the germline ends. Looked up from germline, CDR1 is LNHDA and CDR2 is SQIVND (reference sequence). The CDR3 region is CASSMTYTGELFF. The CDR3 bases are TGTGCCAGTAGTATGACGTACACCGGGGAGCTGTTTTTT.

The V and J genes are TRBV29-1 and TRBJ1-2; tentative D call: TRBD1 (6 bases). The CDR3 totals 12 residues. Germline loops: CDR1 SQVTM, CDR2 ANQGSEA. The germline V and J ends were trimmed by 7 bases and 1 base, with 10 bases remaining between them. This CDR3 is CSDSGDNYGYTF. DNA for the CDR3: TGCAGCGACTCAGGGGATAACTATGGCTACACCTTC.

The chain uses TRBV28 and TRBJ2-5; maybe TRBD2 (7 bases). Germline V gene data show CDR1 as MDHEN and CDR2 as SYDVKM. V was pared by 8 bases and J by 5 bases, with 24 bases between. The CDR3 has 16 amino acids. The CDR3 DNA follows: TGTGCCAGCTCCCCAGGGGCTAGCGGAGGGAGGGAGACCCAGTACTTC. Translating it yields CASSPGASGGRETQYF.

The V and J genes are TRBV4-1 and TRBJ1-4; no definite D call. The germline CDR1 and CDR2 sequences are MGHRA and YSYEKL. The CDR3 is made up of 15 amino acids. V was shortened by 0 bases and J by 7 bases, with 12 bases between the two germline ends. The CDR3 DNA follows: TGCGCCAGCAGCCAAGAGTGGGGTTTGGGTGAAAAACTGTTTTTT. This encodes CASSQEWGLGEKLFF.

This chain connects TRBV28 to TRBJ1-5; D unclear. V was cut by 2 bases and J by 2 bases, with 7 bases left in between. This CDR3 spans 14 amino acids. Germline V gene data show CDR1 as MDHEN and CDR2 as SYDVKM. The CDR3 DNA sequence: TGTGCCAGCAGTTTAGGGTTGGGCAATCAGCCCCAGCATTTT. This encodes CASSLGLGNQPQHF.

This clone was seen once. The genes are TRBV18 and TRBJ1-1; D not certain. Germline CDR1 KGHSH, CDR2 LQKENI. V shed 0 bases and J shed 3 bases, with 5 bases lying between them. The CDR3 loop spans 13 amino acids. The DNA of the CDR3 is TGTGCCAGCTCACCACCGGCAGACACTGAAGCTTTCTTT. Translating gives CASSPPADTEAFF. The full variable domain, its missing parts supplied by reference TRBV18 and TRBJ1-1, is NAGVMQNPRHLVRRRGQEARLRCSPMKGHSHVYWYRQLPEEGLKFMVYLQKENIIDESGMPKERFSAEFPKEGPSILRIQQVVRGDSAAYFCASSPPADTEAFFGQGTRLTVV.

The chain links TRBV18 to TRBJ1-1, with D possibly matching TRBD1 (5 bases). The CDR3 spans 12 residues. Between the trimmed V and J ends, which lost 5 bases and 6 bases, there was a span of 10 bases. Germline CDR1 is KGHSH and CDR2 is LQKENI. DNA for the CDR3: TGTGCCAGCTCAAGTCAGGGCCCTGAAGCTTTCTTT. Amino acids: CASSSQGPEAFF.